One T cell receptor beta chain is described in this entry. Its specificity is unknown. Here immunoSEQ multiplex PCR was the method, and the copy in TCRdb shows in-frame clones only, minus some. The table has fewer than 300,000 clones, 85% to 95% seen once; the top ten hold roughly 0.5%. This sample was taken from a study of T cell responses to AZD1222 COVID-19 vaccine. Study information: Pooled samples include second doses given at about 4 or 12 weeks. Study-wide results and caveats: Baseline antibody screening turned up just a handful of seropositive AZD1222 recipients. Regions left unmutated in variants are reportedly the target of nearly half of spike-specific TCRs. Dominant at 160-218 and 743-854, vaccine-associated CD4 TCRs also spanned spike.

This CDR3 spans 14 amino acids. Germline CDR1 reads SGHNT; CDR2 reads YYREEE (reference sequence). Trimming shortened V by 4 bases and J by 6 bases, and 17 bases separated the two germline ends. The sequenced sample was peripheral blood, obtained on day 0 of AZD1222 vaccination. The genes are TRBV5-4 and TRBJ2-7; unclear D gene. The receptor was derived from an adult in good health. CDR3 bases: TGTGCCAGCAGCCCCCCCCGGGTAGGCAGCGAGCAGTACTTC. It codes for CASSPPRVGSEQYF.